What follows are 11 T cell receptor beta chains derived from one specimen sequenced in a study of cytomegalovirus exposure and HLA in healthy donors. The PCR employed 60 Vbeta primers together with 13 Jbeta primers. Repertoires were generated with immunoSEQ multiplex PCR, while TCRdb's copy carries only in-frame clones and drops some. The sample has over 50,000 clones; about 90% are singletons. Sequencing was performed on PBMCs. These receptors all stem from a man aged 30-40 years in good health and CMV-seropositive.

A remark on this clone: Within the sample, other DNA sequences also encode this same CDR3. This sequence joins TRBV19 and TRBJ2-5; the match to TRBD2 covers 14 bases. The germline gives CDR1 LNHDA, CDR2 SQIVND (reference sequence). J lost 4 bases, V lost 3 bases, and 4 bases had no gene match. The CDR3 contains 16 residues. CDR3 region: CASSIRLAGGPETQYF. The CDR3 DNA follows: TGTGCCAGTAGTATCCGACTAGCGGGAGGGCCAGAGACCCAGTACTTC.

The gene calls are TRBV6-5 and TRBJ2-5, with D perhaps TRBD2 (6 bases). The CDR3 totals 16 residues. The V gene lost 1 base and the J gene lost 0 bases, with 12 bases spanning the gap. The germline V gene encodes CDR1 MNHEY and CDR2 SVGAGI. CDR3 DNA sequence: TGTGCCAGCAGTTACTTCGGTAGCGGAAACCAAGAGACCCAGTACTTC. Amino acid sequence: CASSYFGSGNQETQYF.

The chain recombines TRBV29-1 with TRBJ2-1; the match to TRBD1 covers 9 bases. The CDR3 covers 20 residues. With V trimmed by 0 bases and J by 4 bases, 19 bases remained unmatched. CDR1 and CDR2 from the germline V gene are SQVTM and ANQGSEA. As DNA, the CDR3 is TGCAGCGTTGAAGATCAATTTACGGGGACAGGGAAGGGAGGATACAATGAGCAGTTCTTC. This encodes CSVEDQFTGTGKGGYNEQFF.

The chain couples TRBV30 to TRBJ1-6, with TRBD1 matching 9 bases. The CDR3 is 13 amino acids. CDR1 is GTSNPN and CDR2 is SVGIG in the germline V gene (reference sequence). V lost 2 bases and J lost 9; bases outside the gene matches: 2. CDR3 DNA sequence: TGTGCCTGGAGTACGACAGGGGGTTCACCCCTCCACTTT. Translation gives CAWSTTGGSPLHF.

CDR3 in DNA: TGTGCCAGCAAGTGGGAGTCCTCCTACAATGAGCAGTTCTTC. This sequence encodes CASKWESSYNEQFF. V is TRBV6-4 and J is TRBJ2-1; possible D gene TRBD2, 5 bases. Germline assignment: CDR1 MRHNA and CDR2 SNTAGT. This CDR3 is built from 14 residues. V lost 7 bases and J 0 bases, leaving 10 bases between the germline ends.

The chain combines TRBV4-1 with TRBJ2-2, with 10 bases fitting TRBD2. CDR1 is MGHRA and CDR2 is YSYEKL in the germline V gene. Germline trimming cut 4 bases from V and 5 bases from J; bases unmatched to any gene: 10. The length of the CDR3 is 17 residues. The CDR3 reads CASSPLLAGVWTGELFF. The CDR3 DNA reads TGCGCCAGCAGCCCCCTTCTAGCGGGAGTCTGGACCGGGGAGCTGTTTTTT.

The genes are TRBV30 and TRBJ1-2; D possibly corresponds to TRBD1 (6 bases). Germline loops: CDR1 GTSNPN, CDR2 SVGIG (reference sequence). The germline V and J ends were trimmed by 5 bases and 9 bases, with 16 bases remaining between them. This CDR3 has 12 residues. CDR3 nucleotides: TGTGCCTGGGCCCAGACAGGTTCTAGCTACACCTTC. Protein sequence: CAWAQTGSSYTF.

In this sample, this clone turned up once. This chain connects TRBV28 to TRBJ1-1; 7 bases align to TRBD1. The V gene end was trimmed by 2 bases and the J gene end by 3 bases; junction bases not matched to a gene: 6. This CDR3 comprises 15 residues. CDR1 is MDHEN and CDR2 is SYDVKM in the germline V gene. The CDR3 reads CASSLGGGAHTEAFF. CDR3 DNA sequence: TGTGCCAGCAGTTTAGGAGGGGGCGCGCACACTGAAGCTTTCTTT.

Details on this clone: The junction departs from germline at one end; a sequencing error may be responsible. Within the sample, other DNA sequences also encode this same CDR3. The chain is built from TRBV5-1 and TRBJ1-1; 7 bases align to TRBD1. The germline V gene encodes CDR1 SGHRS and CDR2 YFSETQ. There are 16 residues in the CDR3. The chain's CDR3 is CASSFGWGQGDTEAFF. The DNA of the CDR3 is TGCGCCAGCAGCTTCGGTTGGGGGCAGGGGGACACTGAAGCCTTCTTT.

The gene calls are TRBV6-1 and TRBJ2-5; no firm D call. From germline, CDR1 is MNHNS and CDR2 SASEGT. V was trimmed by 8 bases and J by 1 base, leaving 17 bases between them. The CDR3 extends over 15 amino acids. The CDR3 loop is CASVFGLGLQETQYF. DNA for the CDR3: TGTGCCAGCGTGTTTGGGTTGGGCCTCCAAGAGACCCAGTACTTC.

The chain couples TRBV4-1 to TRBJ1-2; D unclear. Germline V gene lookup returns CDR1 MGHRA and CDR2 YSYEKL. CDR3 length equals 16 residues. Between the trimmed V and J ends, which lost 2 bases and 7 bases, there was a span of 20 bases. The DNA for the CDR3 is TGCGCCAGCAGCCAAATTCCCGAAGAGGGAGTAGCTGGCTACACCTTC. This translates into CASSQIPEEGVAGYTF.